This TCR beta chain came from a study of T-cell reconstitution after alpha-beta-depleted transplantation in children. Points from the study as a whole: Some patients' high day-60 TCRbeta diversity was attributed to recipient cells surviving conditioning. Most T-cell counts and diversity one year after the transplant came from T cells that were newly produced. Reports say that about two months after transplant, the alpha-beta T cells came out of several hundred graft clones that had expanded.

The authors prepared the TCRbeta library with unique molecular identifiers. TCRdb independently ran MiXCR on the PCR reads; one entry per CDR3 protein. The table records almost 500,000 distinct CDR3 sequences, about 10% of them present only once. This clonotype has at least ten counts. What it binds is not known. V lost 5 bases, J lost 1 base, and 9 bases stayed unmatched. CDR1 and CDR2 (germline): DFQATT, SNEGSKA (reference sequence). CDR3 length: 16 residues. The chain employs TRBV20-1 and TRBJ2-3; 10 bases align to TRBD2. The sequence derives from a child aged 2-15 years with inherited bone marrow failure, due to receive a stem cell transplant. Specimen: PBMCs, collected before TCRalphabeta/CD19-depleted stem cell transplant. Here the CDR3 reads CSADHLAGEGTDTQYF. CDR3 nucleotides: TGCAGTGCTGACCACCTAGCGGGAGAGGGCACAGATACGCAGTATTTT.